This TCR beta chain comes out of a study of Ad26.COV2.S vaccination and SARS-CoV-2 variants. Looking at the study overall: Participants got Ad26.COV2.S intramuscularly, once or twice 56 days apart.

Note on this clone: Its matching antigen is unknown.

Study-wide findings and caveats: Spike-specific TCR breadth was greater in vaccine than placebo recipients. Spike-specific responses of CD8+ and CD4+ T cells were reported to display substantial breadth after vaccination. Across vaccine and placebo recipients, the breadth of non-spike TCRs was similar.

Sequencing used immunoSEQ multiplex PCR; TCRdb keeps in-frame clones, though not all of them. The sample lists a few hundred thousand clones; roughly four fifths were seen once. Treatment meaning: about 20 received Ad26.COV2.S at low or high dose, single or two shots; roughly 5 received placebo; per-sample allocation not given. The investigators took samples on day 63 after the first vaccine or placebo injection. This sample comprised peripheral blood, obtained in a trial of Ad26.COV2.S vaccine versus placebo. This TCR came from a person aged 18 to 59 who received the Ad26.COV2.S COVID-19 vaccine or a placebo.

This chain's CDR3 is CASSLTSGPPDEQYF. CDR3 bases: TGCGCCAGCAGCCTTACTAGCGGGCCCCCTGATGAGCAGTACTTC. This chain joins TRBV5-1 and TRBJ2-7; 9 nucleotides line up with TRBD2. In germline, CDR1 is SGHRS, CDR2 YFSETQ. CDR3 length equals 15 residues. Unmatched junction bases numbered 12, after V lost 4 bases and J lost 7 bases.